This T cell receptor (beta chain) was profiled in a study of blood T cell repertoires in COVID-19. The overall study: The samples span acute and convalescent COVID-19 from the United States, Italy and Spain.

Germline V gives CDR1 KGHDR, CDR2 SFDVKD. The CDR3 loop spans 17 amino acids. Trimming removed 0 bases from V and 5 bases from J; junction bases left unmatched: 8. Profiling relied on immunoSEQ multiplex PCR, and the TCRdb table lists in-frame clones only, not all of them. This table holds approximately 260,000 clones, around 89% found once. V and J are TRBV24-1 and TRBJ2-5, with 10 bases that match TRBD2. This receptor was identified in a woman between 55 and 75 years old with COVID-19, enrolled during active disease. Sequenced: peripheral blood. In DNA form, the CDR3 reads TGTGCCACCAGTGATTTGCCTAGCGGGGGCCCGAGGGAGACCCAGTACTTC. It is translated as CATSDLPSGGPRETQYF.